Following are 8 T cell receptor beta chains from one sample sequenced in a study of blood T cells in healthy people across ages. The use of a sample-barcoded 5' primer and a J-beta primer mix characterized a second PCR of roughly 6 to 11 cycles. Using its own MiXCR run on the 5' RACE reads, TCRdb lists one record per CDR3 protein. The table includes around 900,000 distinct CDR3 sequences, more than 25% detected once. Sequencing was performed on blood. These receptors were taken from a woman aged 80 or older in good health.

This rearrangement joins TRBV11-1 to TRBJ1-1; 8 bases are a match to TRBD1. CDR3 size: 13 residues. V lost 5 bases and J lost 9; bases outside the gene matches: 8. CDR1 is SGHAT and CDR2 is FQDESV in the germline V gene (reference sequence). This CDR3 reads CASSPRQGNQAFF. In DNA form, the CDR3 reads TGTGCCAGCAGCCCCCGACAGGGGAACCAAGCTTTCTTT.

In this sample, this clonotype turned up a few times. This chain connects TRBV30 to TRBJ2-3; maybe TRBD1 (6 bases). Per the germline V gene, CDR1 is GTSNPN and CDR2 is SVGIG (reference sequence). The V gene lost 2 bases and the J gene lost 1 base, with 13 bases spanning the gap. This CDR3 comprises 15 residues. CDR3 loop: CAWSNGQLGTDTQYF. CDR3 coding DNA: TGTGCCTGGAGTAACGGACAGTTGGGCACAGATACGCAGTATTTT.

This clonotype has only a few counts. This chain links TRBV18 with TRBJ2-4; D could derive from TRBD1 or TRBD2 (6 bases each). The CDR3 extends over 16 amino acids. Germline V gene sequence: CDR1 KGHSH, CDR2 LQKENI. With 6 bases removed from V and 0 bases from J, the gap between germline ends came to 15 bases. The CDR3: CASSPKGGLAKNIQYF. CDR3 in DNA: TGTGCCAGCTCGCCGAAGGGGGGACTAGCCAAAAACATTCAGTACTTC.

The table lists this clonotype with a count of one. The CDR3 nucleotides are TGCGCCAGCAGCCTCCTAGGGGACAGGGTAACTGAAGCTTTCTTT. Translated: CASSLLGDRVTEAFF. The V and J genes are TRBV4-1 and TRBJ1-1; 9 bases are shared with TRBD1. The CDR3 has 15 amino acids. CDR1 is MGHRA, CDR2 YSYEKL, per germline. V shed 4 bases, J shed 5 bases, and the junction held 8 bases outside the gene matches.

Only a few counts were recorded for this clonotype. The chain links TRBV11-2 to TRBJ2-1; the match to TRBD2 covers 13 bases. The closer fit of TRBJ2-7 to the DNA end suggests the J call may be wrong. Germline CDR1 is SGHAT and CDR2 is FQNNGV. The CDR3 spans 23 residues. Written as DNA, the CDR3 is TGTGCCAGCAGCTTCCCTCAGACCCCGGGACTAGCGGGGCCCTCTAGCTCCTACAATGAGCAGTACTTC. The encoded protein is CASSFPQTPGLAGPSSSYNEQYF.

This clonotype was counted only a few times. The CDR3 DNA sequence: TGTGCCAGCAGGTCCCCTCAACGTCCGGGAGATGGCTACACCTTC. As protein: CASRSPQRPGDGYTF. V gene TRBV6-1 combines with J gene TRBJ1-2; D not resolved. The CDR3 extends over 15 amino acids. Trimming removed 6 bases at V and 6 bases at J, with 20 bases between. In germline, CDR1 is MNHNS, CDR2 SASEGT.

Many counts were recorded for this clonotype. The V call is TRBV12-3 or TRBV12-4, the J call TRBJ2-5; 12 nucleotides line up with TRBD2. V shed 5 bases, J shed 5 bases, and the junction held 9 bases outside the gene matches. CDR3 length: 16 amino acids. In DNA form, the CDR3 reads TGTGCCAGCAGTCCAGGGACTAGCGGGCTCCGGGAGACCCAGTACTTC. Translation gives CASSPGTSGLRETQYF.

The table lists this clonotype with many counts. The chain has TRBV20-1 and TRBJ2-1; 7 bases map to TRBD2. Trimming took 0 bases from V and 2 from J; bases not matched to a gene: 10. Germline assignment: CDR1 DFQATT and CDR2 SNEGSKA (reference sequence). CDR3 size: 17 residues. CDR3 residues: CSAREPRGAGTYNEQFF. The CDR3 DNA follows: TGCAGTGCTAGAGAGCCAAGAGGAGCGGGAACCTACAATGAGCAGTTCTTC.